Shown below are 21 T cell receptor beta chains from a single sample sequenced in a study of shared clonotypes between healthy human individuals. TCRdb's table, derived via immunoSEQ multiplex PCR, lists solely in-frame clones and lacks some. The sample includes about 2 million clones, about 95% seen only once; the top ten take approximately 1.2%. In the naive CD8 group, cells lacked CD45RO and were positively selected for CCR7, so terminally differentiated effector memory CD45RA+ cells were left out. The material sequenced was naive CD8+ T cells sorted from blood. The receptors derive from a man aged 18 to 30 in good health.

The rearrangement uses TRBV5-6 and TRBJ1-5; D gene uncertain. The CDR3 runs to 13 residues. The germline V gene encodes CDR1 SGHDT and CDR2 YYEEEE. The V end was cut by 5 bases, the J end by 2 bases, with 8 bases between. CDR3 residues: CASSRDGNQPQHF. Here the CDR3 DNA reads TGTGCCAGCAGTCGCGACGGCAATCAGCCCCAGCATTTT.

V usage is TRBV7-9 and J usage is TRBJ2-3; D gene uncertain. Germline values: CDR1 SEHNR, CDR2 FQNEAQ (reference sequence). V lost 1 base and J 5 bases, leaving 7 bases between the germline ends. This CDR3 is 13 amino acids long. The chain's CDR3 is CASSLDLGDTQYF. The CDR3 coding sequence is TGTGCCAGCAGCTTAGATCTTGGAGATACGCAGTATTTT.

This chain uses TRBV7-9 with TRBJ2-7; D is perhaps TRBD1 or TRBD2 (5 bases each). The V end was cut by 2 bases, the J end by 5 bases, with 13 bases between. The germline V gene has CDR1 SEHNR and CDR2 FQNEAQ (reference sequence). The CDR3 sequence is 14 residues long. CDR3 DNA sequence: TGTGCCAGCAGCTTACAGGGAGCCCCCCACGAGCAGTACTTC. Encoded protein: CASSLQGAPHEQYF.

J is TRBJ1-1 and V is TRBV6-1, with 9 bases fitting TRBD1. After removal of 6 bases from V and 5 bases from J, the junction contained 4 bases not matched to a gene. Germline V gene sequence: CDR1 MNHNS, CDR2 SASEGT. The CDR3 contains 13 residues. CDR3 protein: CASRDRGLTEAFF. CDR3 DNA sequence: TGTGCCAGCAGGGACAGGGGTTTAACTGAAGCTTTCTTT.

The chain joins TRBV4-2 to TRBJ2-7, with D possibly being TRBD1 (6 bases). Germline V gives CDR1 LGHNA, CDR2 YNFKEQ. The CDR3 is 14 amino acids. The ends were cut back, 4 bases at V and 0 bases at J, with 10 bases in the middle. CDR3 protein: CASSPGTLSYEQYF. The CDR3 nucleotides read TGTGCCAGCAGCCCAGGGACACTCTCCTACGAGCAGTACTTC.

The chain couples TRBV5-8 to TRBJ2-3, with D unclear. The germline V gene has CDR1 SGHTS and CDR2 YDEGEE. The germline V and J ends were trimmed by 0 bases and 4 bases, with 9 bases remaining between them. The CDR3 sequence is 14 residues long. Written as DNA, the CDR3 is TGTGCCAGCAGCTTGGGGGATCCACCAGATACGCAGTATTTT. Protein sequence: CASSLGDPPDTQYF.

The chain employs TRBV5-4 and TRBJ2-3, with TRBD1 identical over 9 bases. Germline CDR1 SGHNT, CDR2 YYREEE (reference sequence). The CDR3 spans 15 residues. After removal of 1 base from V and 4 bases from J, the junction contained 4 bases not matched to a gene. This chain's CDR3 is CASSLRGQGADTQYF. DNA for the CDR3: TGTGCCAGCAGCTTGAGGGGACAGGGTGCAGATACGCAGTATTTT.

This rearrangement joins TRBV7-9 to TRBJ1-1, with 9 positions matching TRBD1. CDR1 and CDR2 from the germline V gene are SEHNR and FQNEAQ (reference sequence). V lost 5 bases to trimming and J lost 5 bases; unmatched junction nucleotides: 6. This CDR3 has 14 amino acids. The CDR3 coding sequence is TGTGCCAGCAGCCCGGACAGGGGTCCGACTGAAGCTTTCTTT. Residues: CASSPDRGPTEAFF.

The chain combines TRBV4-1 with TRBJ2-2; D call uncertain. CDR3 size: 17 residues. V lost 0 bases and J 5 bases, leaving 16 bases between the germline ends. Per germline, CDR1 MGHRA and CDR2 YSYEKL. DNA for the CDR3: TGCGCCAGCAGCCAAGATTTGCCTTCCCTCCCGACCGGGGAGCTGTTTTTT. As protein: CASSQDLPSLPTGELFF.

This chain connects TRBV9 to TRBJ2-3, with a weak D call TRBD2 (6 bases). Trimming left V 9 bases short and J 5 bases short, with 16 bases between. Germline V gives CDR1 SGDLS, CDR2 YYNGEE. The CDR3 contains 13 residues. The CDR3: CATERLEGDTQYF. The CDR3 bases are TGTGCCACCGAGCGCTTGGAGGGAGATACGCAGTATTTT.

This chain joins TRBV13 and TRBJ1-4; tentatively, D is TRBD1 (5 bases). V lost 5 bases to trimming and J lost 5 bases, with 18 bases between them. The CDR3 has 16 residues. Looked up from germline, CDR1 is PRHDT and CDR2 is FYEKMQ (reference sequence). CDR3 residues: CASSRREGRENEKLFF. In nucleotides, the CDR3 is TGTGCCAGCAGCCGACGGGAGGGCAGGGAGAATGAAAAACTGTTTTTT.

This clone was seen a single time. V gene TRBV5-6 combines with J gene TRBJ1-1; D perhaps matches TRBD1 (6 bases). This CDR3 comprises 14 residues. V gave up 3 bases and J gave up 6 bases, with 15 bases separating them. Per germline, CDR1 SGHDT and CDR2 YYEEEE. Here the CDR3 reads CASSWETGTAEAFF. CDR3 DNA sequence: TGTGCCAGCAGCTGGGAAACAGGGACCGCTGAAGCTTTCTTT.

The genes are TRBV9 and TRBJ2-3; the match to TRBD1 covers 12 bases. Germline V gene sequence: CDR1 SGDLS, CDR2 YYNGEE. The J segment lost 4 bases and the V segment lost 4 bases, leaving 4 bases of the junction unmatched. The CDR3 totals 15 residues. CDR3 residues: CASSHGTGGPDTQYF. CDR3 coding DNA: TGTGCCAGCAGCCACGGGACAGGGGGCCCAGATACGCAGTATTTT. Variable domain in full (rest from reference TRBV9 and TRBJ2-3): DSGVTQTPKHLITATGQRVTLRCSPRSGDLSVYWYQQSLDQGLQFLIQYYNGEERAKGNILERFSAQQFPDLHSELNLSSLELGDSALYFCASSHGTGGPDTQYFGPGTRLTVL.

The chain joins TRBV4-2 to TRBJ2-6; a weak D match, TRBD2 (5 bases). V was cut by 0 bases and J by 0 bases, with 12 bases left in between. Germline loops: CDR1 LGHNA, CDR2 YNFKEQ. The CDR3 runs 18 residues. CDR3 in amino acids: CASSQDRSSLSGANVLTF. DNA of the CDR3: TGTGCCAGCAGCCAAGATCGGTCTAGCCTCTCTGGGGCCAACGTCCTGACTTTC.

J is TRBJ2-1 and V is TRBV7-2; D uncertain. Per the germline V gene, CDR1 is SGHTA and CDR2 is FQGNSA. CDR3 length equals 12 residues. The V end lost 1 base, the J end lost 7 bases, and 5 bases lay between the germline ends. The CDR3 bases are TGTGCCAGCAGCTTAGGAGAAAATGAGCAGTTCTTC. Its protein is CASSLGENEQFF.

The CDR3 here is CASSPAQMGLAGYEQYF. DNA for the CDR3: TGCGCCAGCAGCCCAGCTCAGATGGGACTAGCTGGCTACGAGCAGTACTTC. This rearrangement joins TRBV4-1 to TRBJ2-7, with 9 bases that match TRBD2. The ends lost 4 bases at V and 3 bases at J; junction bases unmatched: 13. In germline, CDR1 is MGHRA, CDR2 YSYEKL. This CDR3 contains 17 residues.

The gene calls are TRBV28 and TRBJ2-5; D gene ambiguous. Trimming took 2 bases from V and 6 from J, leaving 10 bases between them. Germline V lookup: CDR1 MDHEN, CDR2 SYDVKM. This CDR3 is built from 13 residues. CDR3 in DNA: TGTGCCAGCAGTTTAGGTAGTGGGCAGACCCAGTACTTC. Translating gives CASSLGSGQTQYF. Variable domain in full (rest from reference TRBV28 and TRBJ2-5): DVKVTQSSRYLVKRTGEKVFLECVQDMDHENMFWYRQDPGLGLRLIYFSYDVKMKEKGDIPEGYSVSREKKERFSLILESASTNQTSMYLCASSLGSGQTQYFGPGTRLLVL.

The genes are TRBV4-3 and TRBJ1-1; perhaps TRBD1 as D (5 bases). There are 16 residues in the CDR3. V was cut by 3 bases and J by 3 bases, with 17 bases left in between. Per the germline V gene, CDR1 is LGHNA and CDR2 is YSLEER. CDR3 in DNA: TGCGCCAGCAGCCATAAGTTCGGGGACTGGGACACTGAAGCTTTCTTT. Encoded protein: CASSHKFGDWDTEAFF.

The chain is built from TRBV27 and TRBJ2-3, with 11 positions matching TRBD2. CDR1 MNHEY and CDR2 SMNVEV come from the germline V gene (reference sequence). V shed 3 bases and J 2 bases; nucleotides not matched to a gene: 16. The CDR3 extends over 20 amino acids. The DNA of the CDR3 is TGTGCCAGCAGTTTCCAAAGACTAGCGGGGCGGGTCAAAGACACAGATACGCAGTATTTT. Its translation is CASSFQRLAGRVKDTDTQYF.

The V gene is TRBV27, the J gene TRBJ2-3, with TRBD2 matching 9 bases. Germline values: CDR1 MNHEY, CDR2 SMNVEV (reference sequence). This CDR3 has 14 residues. As DNA, the CDR3 is TGTGTGTCGGGGCGGGAGGGCCCGGGAGATACGCAGTATTTT. Translated: CVSGREGPGDTQYF.

The sample holds a few counts of this clone. The chain links TRBV2 to TRBJ1-6; weak D call: TRBD1 (6 bases). The V end was cut by 6 bases, the J end by 5 bases, with 8 bases between. The CDR3 sequence is 13 residues long. Per germline, CDR1 SNHLY and CDR2 FYNNEI. CDR3 DNA: TGTGCCAGCAGCCGACAGGATAATTCACCCCTCCACTTT. Translation: CASSRQDNSPLHF.